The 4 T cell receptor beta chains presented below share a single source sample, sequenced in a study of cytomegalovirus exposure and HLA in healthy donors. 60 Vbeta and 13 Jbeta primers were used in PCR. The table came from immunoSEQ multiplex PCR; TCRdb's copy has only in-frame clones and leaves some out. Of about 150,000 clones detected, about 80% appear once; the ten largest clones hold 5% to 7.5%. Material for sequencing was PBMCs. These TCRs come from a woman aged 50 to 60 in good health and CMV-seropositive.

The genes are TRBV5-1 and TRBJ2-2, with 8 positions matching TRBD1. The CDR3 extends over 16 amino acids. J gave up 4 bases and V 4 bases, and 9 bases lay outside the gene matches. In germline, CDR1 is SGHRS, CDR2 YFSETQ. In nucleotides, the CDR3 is TGCGCCAGCAGCCAGGCAGGGACAGGAGTCACCGGGGAGCTGTTTTTT. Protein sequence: CASSQAGTGVTGELFF.

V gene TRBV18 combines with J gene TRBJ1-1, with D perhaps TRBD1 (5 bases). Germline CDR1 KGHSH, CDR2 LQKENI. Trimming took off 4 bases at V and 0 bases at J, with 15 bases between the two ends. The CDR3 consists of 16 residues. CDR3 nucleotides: TGTGCCAGCTCACTCCGGACGACAGCCTTGAACACTGAAGCTTTCTTT. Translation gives CASSLRTTALNTEAFF. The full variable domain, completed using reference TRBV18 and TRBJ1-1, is NAGVMQNPRHLVRRRGQEARLRCSPMKGHSHVYWYRQLPEEGLKFMVYLQKENIIDESGMPKERFSAEFPKEGPSILRIQQVVRGDSAAYFCASSLRTTALNTEAFFGQGTRLTVV.

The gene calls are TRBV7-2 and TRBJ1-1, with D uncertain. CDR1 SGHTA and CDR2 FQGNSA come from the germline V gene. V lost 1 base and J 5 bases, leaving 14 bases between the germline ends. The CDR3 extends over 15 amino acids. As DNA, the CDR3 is TGTGCCAGCAGCTTAGTTCCGGGGTGGGAAACTGAAGCTTTCTTT. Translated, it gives CASSLVPGWETEAFF.

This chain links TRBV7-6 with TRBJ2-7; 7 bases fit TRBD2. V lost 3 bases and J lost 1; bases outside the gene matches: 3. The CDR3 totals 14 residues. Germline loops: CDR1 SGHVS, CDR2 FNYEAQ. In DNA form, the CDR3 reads TGTGCCAGCAGCTTGGGGGGGTGGTCCTACGAGCAGTACTTC. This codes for CASSLGGWSYEQYF.